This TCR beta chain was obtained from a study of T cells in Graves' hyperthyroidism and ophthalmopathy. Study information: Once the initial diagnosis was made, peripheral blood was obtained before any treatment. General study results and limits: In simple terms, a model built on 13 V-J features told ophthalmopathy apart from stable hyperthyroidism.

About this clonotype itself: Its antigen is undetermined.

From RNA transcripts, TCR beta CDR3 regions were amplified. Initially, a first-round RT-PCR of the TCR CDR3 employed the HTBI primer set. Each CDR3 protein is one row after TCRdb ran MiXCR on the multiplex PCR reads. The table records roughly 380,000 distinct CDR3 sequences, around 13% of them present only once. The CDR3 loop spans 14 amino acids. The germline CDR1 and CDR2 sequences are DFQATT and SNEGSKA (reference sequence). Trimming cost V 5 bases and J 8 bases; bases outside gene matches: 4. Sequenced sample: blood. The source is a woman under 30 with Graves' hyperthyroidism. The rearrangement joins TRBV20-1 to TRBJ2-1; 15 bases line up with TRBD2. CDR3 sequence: CSAWTSGRVYEQFF. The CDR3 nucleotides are TGCAGTGCTTGGACTAGCGGGAGGGTATATGAGCAGTTCTTC.